One and the same sample provided the 9 T cell receptor beta chains below, sequenced in a study of T cell repertoires in cytomegalovirus infection. These receptors' antigens are unknown. Via MiXCR, TCRdb re-called the reads, giving one row per CDR3 protein. There are around 360,000 distinct CDR3 sequences in the sample; about a third occur only once, and roughly 13% lies in the top ten. The starting material was cultured PBMCs, obtained from culture after CMV antigen stimulation. The receptors stem from a human donor in good health (CMV status not recorded). Some clones in this sample may be carry-over from other donors' samples.

This rearrangement joins TRBV7-9 to TRBJ2-4; D not resolved. CDR3 length equals 15 residues. Germline V CDR1 and CDR2: SEHNR, FQNEAQ (reference sequence). V dropped 4 bases and J dropped 1 base, with 11 bases sitting between them. The CDR3 DNA sequence: TGTGCCAGCAGCTCATATCCGGAGGCCAAAAACATTCAGTACTTC. It encodes CASSSYPEAKNIQYF.

The rearrangement uses TRBV6-2 or TRBV6-3 and TRBJ2-7, with D perhaps matching TRBD2 (6 bases). Trimming pared 0 bases from V and 3 bases from J, leaving 12 bases between. The CDR3 is 15 amino acids. From germline, CDR1 is MNHEY and CDR2 SVGEGT. The CDR3 loop is CASSYSARGYYEQYV. The DNA of the CDR3 is TGTGCCAGCAGTTACTCAGCGCGGGGATACTACGAGCAGTACGTC.

This clonotype has a handful of counts. The chain has TRBV7-2 and TRBJ2-1; D uncertain. Germline CDR1 reads SGHTA; CDR2 reads FQGNSA. The CDR3 sequence is 14 residues long. Trimming left V 6 bases short and J 3 bases short, with 12 bases between. In DNA, the CDR3 is TGTGCCAGCAGGTCGGCTGCTAGCTACAATGAGCAGTTCTTC. It yields the protein CASRSAASYNEQFF. Using reference TRBV7-2 and TRBJ2-1 for the parts outside the CDR3, the full variable domain is GAGVSQSPSNKVTEKGKDVELRCDPISGHTALYWYRQSLGQGLEFLIYFQGNSAPDKSGLPSDRFSAERTGGSVSTLTIQRTQQEDSAVYLCASRSAASYNEQFFGPGTRLTVL.

This clonotype was picked up a small number of times. This chain joins TRBV28 and TRBJ2-5, with 14 bases matching TRBD2. Unmatched junction bases numbered 0, after V lost 5 bases and J lost 4 bases. Per the germline V gene, CDR1 is MDHEN and CDR2 is SYDVKM. The CDR3 covers 14 residues. The CDR3 nucleotides read TGTGCCAGCAGTGGGACTAGCGGGAGAGAGACCCAGTACTTC. This translates into CASSGTSGRETQYF.

The V and J genes are TRBV6-2 or TRBV6-3 and TRBJ2-7; TRBD2 is a possible D gene (5 bases). The CDR3 is 15 amino acids. V gave up 0 bases and J gave up 9 bases, with 18 bases separating them. CDR1 and CDR2 from the germline V gene are MNHEY and SVGEGT. CDR3 DNA sequence: TGTGCCAGCAGTTACTCGATCGGACGACGAGGGCTGCAGTACTTC. Translating it yields CASSYSIGRRGLQYF.

The chain carries TRBV7-6 and TRBJ2-3, with 7 bases fitting TRBD2. Germline assignment: CDR1 SGHVS and CDR2 FNYEAQ. Germline trimming cut 5 bases from V and 4 bases from J; bases unmatched to any gene: 6. The CDR3 is made up of 14 amino acids. The CDR3 here is CASSPGLGADTQYF. In DNA, the CDR3 is TGTGCCAGCAGCCCAGGACTAGGGGCAGATACGCAGTATTTT.

This chain connects TRBV6-2 or TRBV6-3 to TRBJ2-2; 8 bases line up with TRBD2. The CDR3 consists of 17 residues. The trim removed 3 bases at V and 5 bases at J, leaving 11 bases unmatched. Germline lookup yields CDR1 MNHEY and CDR2 SVGEGT. CDR3 protein: CASSYKRGTPRTGELFF. The CDR3 DNA follows: TGTGCCAGCAGTTATAAGCGGGGGACACCGAGGACCGGGGAGCTGTTTTTT.

This clonotype appeared a few times. The gene calls are TRBV20-1 and TRBJ2-1; 7 bases are a match to TRBD2. The CDR3 length is 15 residues. V lost 5 bases to trimming and J lost 2 bases; unmatched junction nucleotides: 9. Germline assignment: CDR1 DFQATT and CDR2 SNEGSKA (reference sequence). The CDR3 reads CSADTGTTPYNEQFF. The DNA of the CDR3 is TGCAGTGCTGATACCGGGACTACTCCCTACAATGAGCAGTTCTTC.

In its sample, this clonotype was seen a few times. V usage is TRBV7-2 and J usage is TRBJ1-5; maybe TRBD1 (5 bases). This CDR3 region has 16 residues. Trimming stripped 0 bases from V and 4 bases from J, with 13 bases between. Looked up from germline, CDR1 is SGHTA and CDR2 is FQGNSA. DNA of the CDR3: TGTGCCAGCAGCTTAGCGGGGCACGGACCAAATCAGCCCCAGCATTTT. This gives the protein CASSLAGHGPNQPQHF.